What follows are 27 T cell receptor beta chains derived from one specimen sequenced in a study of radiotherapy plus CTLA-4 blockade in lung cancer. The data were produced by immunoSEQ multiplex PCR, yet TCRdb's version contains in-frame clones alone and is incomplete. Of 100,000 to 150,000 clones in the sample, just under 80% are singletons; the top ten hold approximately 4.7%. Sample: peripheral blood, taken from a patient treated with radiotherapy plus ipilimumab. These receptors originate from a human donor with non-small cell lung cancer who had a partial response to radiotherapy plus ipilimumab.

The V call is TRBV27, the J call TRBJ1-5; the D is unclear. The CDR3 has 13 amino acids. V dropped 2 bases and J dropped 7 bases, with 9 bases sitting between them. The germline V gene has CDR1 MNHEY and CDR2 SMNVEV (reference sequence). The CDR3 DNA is TGTGCCAGCAGTTTAGGAGCTCAGCAGCCCCAGCATTTT. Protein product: CASSLGAQQPQHF.

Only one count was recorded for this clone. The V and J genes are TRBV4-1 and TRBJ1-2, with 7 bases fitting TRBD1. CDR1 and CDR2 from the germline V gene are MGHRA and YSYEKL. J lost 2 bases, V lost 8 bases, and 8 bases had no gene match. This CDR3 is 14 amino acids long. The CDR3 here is CASSFGGGNYGYTF. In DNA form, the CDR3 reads TGCGCCAGCTCGTTTGGAGGGGGCAACTATGGCTACACCTTC.

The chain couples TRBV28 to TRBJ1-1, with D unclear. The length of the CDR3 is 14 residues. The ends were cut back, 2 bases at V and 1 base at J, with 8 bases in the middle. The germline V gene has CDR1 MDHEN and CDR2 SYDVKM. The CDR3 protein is CASSLAGGNTEAFF. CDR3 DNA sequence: TGTGCCAGCAGTTTAGCGGGCGGGAACACTGAAGCTTTCTTT.

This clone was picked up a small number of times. The CDR3 reads CSAGTTYEQYF. The CDR3 DNA is TGCAGTGCAGGGACAACCTACGAGCAGTACTTC. The V and J genes are TRBV20-1 and TRBJ2-7, with TRBD1 as a possible D gene (6 bases). V gave up 6 bases and J gave up 2 bases, with 8 bases separating them. The CDR3 extends over 11 amino acids. Germline V lookup: CDR1 DFQATT, CDR2 SNEGSKA (reference sequence).

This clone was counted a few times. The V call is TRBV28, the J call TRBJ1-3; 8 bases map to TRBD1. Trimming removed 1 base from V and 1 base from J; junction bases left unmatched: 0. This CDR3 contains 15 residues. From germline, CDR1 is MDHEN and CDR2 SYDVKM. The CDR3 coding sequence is TGTGCCAGCAGTTTATACAGGGGGTCTGGAAACACCATATATTTT. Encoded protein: CASSLYRGSGNTIYF.

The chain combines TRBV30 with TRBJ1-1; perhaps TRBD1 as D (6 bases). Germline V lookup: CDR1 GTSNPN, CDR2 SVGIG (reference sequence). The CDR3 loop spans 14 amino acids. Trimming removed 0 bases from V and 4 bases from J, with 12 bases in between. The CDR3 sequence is CAWSVTGRGTEAFF. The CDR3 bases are TGTGCCTGGAGTGTAACAGGGAGGGGCACTGAAGCTTTCTTT.

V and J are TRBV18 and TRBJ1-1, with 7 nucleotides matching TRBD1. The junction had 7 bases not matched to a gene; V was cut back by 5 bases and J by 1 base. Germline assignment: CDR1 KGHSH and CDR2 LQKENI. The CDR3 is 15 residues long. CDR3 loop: CASSSTGEGNTEAFF. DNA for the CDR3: TGTGCCAGCTCATCAACAGGGGAAGGGAACACTGAAGCTTTCTTT. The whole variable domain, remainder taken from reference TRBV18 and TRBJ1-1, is NAGVMQNPRHLVRRRGQEARLRCSPMKGHSHVYWYRQLPEEGLKFMVYLQKENIIDESGMPKERFSAEFPKEGPSILRIQQVVRGDSAAYFCASSSTGEGNTEAFFGQGTRLTVV.

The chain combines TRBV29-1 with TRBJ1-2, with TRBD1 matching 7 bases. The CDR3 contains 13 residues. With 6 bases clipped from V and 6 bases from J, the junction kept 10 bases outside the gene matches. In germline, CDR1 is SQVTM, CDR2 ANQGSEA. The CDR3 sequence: CSVRTGGGHGYTF. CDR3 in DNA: TGCAGCGTGAGGACAGGTGGCGGTCATGGCTACACCTTC.

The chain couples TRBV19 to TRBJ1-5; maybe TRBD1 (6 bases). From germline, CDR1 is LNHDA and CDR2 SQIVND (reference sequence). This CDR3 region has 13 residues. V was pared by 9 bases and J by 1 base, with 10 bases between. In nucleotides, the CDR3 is TGTGCCAGCCGCACAGGGAGCAATCAGCCCCAGCATTTT. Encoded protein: CASRTGSNQPQHF. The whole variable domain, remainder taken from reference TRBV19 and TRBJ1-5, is DGGITQSPKYLFRKEGQNVTLSCEQNLNHDAMYWYRQDPGQGLRLIYYSQIVNDFQKGDIAEGYSVSREKKESFPLTVTSAQKNPTAFYLCASRTGSNQPQHFGDGTRLSIL.

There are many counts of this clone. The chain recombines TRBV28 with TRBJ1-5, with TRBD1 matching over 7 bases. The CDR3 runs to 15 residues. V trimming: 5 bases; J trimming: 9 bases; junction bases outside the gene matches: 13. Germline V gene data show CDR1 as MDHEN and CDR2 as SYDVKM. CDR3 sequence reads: CASSRQGAKSRPQHF. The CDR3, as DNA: TGTGCCAGCAGTCGACAGGGAGCCAAATCTCGGCCCCAGCATTTT.

CDR3 residues: CASSLGAGVNTGELFF. The CDR3 nucleotides are TGTGCCAGCAGCTTGGGGGCGGGAGTAAACACCGGGGAGCTGTTTTTT. The chain uses TRBV5-4 and TRBJ2-2, with 7 nucleotides matching TRBD2. CDR3 size: 16 residues. CDR1 is SGHNT, CDR2 YYREEE, per germline (reference sequence). The trim removed 0 bases at V and 2 bases at J, leaving 4 bases unmatched. Complete variable domain (other parts from reference TRBV5-4 and TRBJ2-2): ETGVTQSPTHLIKTRGQQVTLRCSSQSGHNTVSWYQQALGQGPQFIFQYYREEENGRGNFPPRFSGLQFPNYSSELNVNALELDDSALYLCASSLGAGVNTGELFFGEGSRLTVL.

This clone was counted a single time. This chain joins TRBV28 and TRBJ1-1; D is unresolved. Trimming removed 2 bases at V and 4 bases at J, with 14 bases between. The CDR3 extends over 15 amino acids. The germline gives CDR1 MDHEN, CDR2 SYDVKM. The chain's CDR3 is CASSLEVRAGTEAFF. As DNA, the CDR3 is TGTGCCAGCAGTTTAGAGGTGAGGGCAGGCACTGAAGCTTTCTTT.

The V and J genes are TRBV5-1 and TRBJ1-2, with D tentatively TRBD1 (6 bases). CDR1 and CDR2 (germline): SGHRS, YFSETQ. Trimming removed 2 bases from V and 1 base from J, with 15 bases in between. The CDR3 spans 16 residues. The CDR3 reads CASSFGDRTLNYGYTF. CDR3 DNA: TGCGCCAGCAGCTTCGGAGACAGGACGCTTAACTATGGCTACACCTTC. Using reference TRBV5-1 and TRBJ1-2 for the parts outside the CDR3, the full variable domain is KAGVTQTPRYLIKTRGQQVTLSCSPISGHRSVSWYQQTPGQGLQFLFEYFSETQRNKGNFPGRFSGRQFSNSRSEMNVSTLELGDSALYLCASSFGDRTLNYGYTFGSGTRLTVV.

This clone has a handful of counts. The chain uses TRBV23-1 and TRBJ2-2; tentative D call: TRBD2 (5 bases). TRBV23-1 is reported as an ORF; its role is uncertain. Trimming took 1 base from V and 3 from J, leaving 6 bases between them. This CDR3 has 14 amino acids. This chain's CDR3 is CASSQLEDTGELFF. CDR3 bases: TGCGCCAGCAGTCAATTGGAGGACACCGGGGAGCTGTTTTTT.

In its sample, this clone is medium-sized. CDR3 loop: CASTGHTGELFF. The CDR3 nucleotides read TGTGCCAGCACAGGCCACACCGGGGAGCTGTTTTTT. J is TRBJ2-2 and V is TRBV5-8; no clear D gene. Trimming stripped 6 bases from V and 3 bases from J, with 6 bases between. Germline V CDR1 and CDR2: SGHTS, YDEGEE. The CDR3 totals 12 residues.

CDR3 residues: CASSLVGQVNEKLFF. CDR3 bases: TGTGCCAGCAGCTTAGTCGGACAGGTGAATGAAAAACTGTTTTTT. This chain links TRBV7-2 with TRBJ1-4; TRBD1 agrees at 7 bases. The CDR3 length is 15 residues. Germline V gene sequence: CDR1 SGHTA, CDR2 FQGNSA. V shed 1 base and J 5 bases; nucleotides not matched to a gene: 4.

CDR3 sequence reads: CAWRAGWVEQFF. The CDR3 bases are TGTGCCTGGAGAGCAGGATGGGTTGAGCAGTTCTTC. The chain employs TRBV30 and TRBJ2-1; D is undetermined. V was pared by 3 bases and J by 9 bases, with 12 bases between. The germline CDR1 and CDR2 sequences are GTSNPN and SVGIG (reference sequence). The CDR3 contains 12 residues.

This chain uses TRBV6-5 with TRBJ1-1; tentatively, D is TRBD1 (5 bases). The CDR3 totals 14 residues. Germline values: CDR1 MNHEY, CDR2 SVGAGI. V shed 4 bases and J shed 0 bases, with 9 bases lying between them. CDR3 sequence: CASSSGHLNTEAFF. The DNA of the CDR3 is TGTGCCAGCAGTTCCGGACACCTGAACACTGAAGCTTTCTTT.

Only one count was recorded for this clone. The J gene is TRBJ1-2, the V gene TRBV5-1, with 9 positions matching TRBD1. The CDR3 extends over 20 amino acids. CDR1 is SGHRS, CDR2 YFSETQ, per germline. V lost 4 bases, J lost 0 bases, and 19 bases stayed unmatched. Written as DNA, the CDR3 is TGCGCCAGCAGCCGAGGACAGGGGTCTTTACAATTATCAGCTAACTATGGCTACACCTTC. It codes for CASSRGQGSLQLSANYGYTF.

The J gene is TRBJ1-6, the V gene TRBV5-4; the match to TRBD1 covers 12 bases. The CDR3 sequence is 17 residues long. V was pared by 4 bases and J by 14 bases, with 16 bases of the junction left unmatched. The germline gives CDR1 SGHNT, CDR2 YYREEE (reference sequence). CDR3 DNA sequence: TGTGCCAGCAGCGCCGGGACAGGGGGCGAGGCAATTACCTCCCTCCACTTT. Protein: CASSAGTGGEAITSLHF.

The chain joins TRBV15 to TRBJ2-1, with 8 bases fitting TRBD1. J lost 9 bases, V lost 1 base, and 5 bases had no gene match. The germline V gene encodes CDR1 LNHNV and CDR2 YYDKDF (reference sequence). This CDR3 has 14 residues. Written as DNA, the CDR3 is TGTGCCACCAGCAGAGGGGGACAGGCTCCTGAGCAGTTCTTC. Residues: CATSRGGQAPEQFF.

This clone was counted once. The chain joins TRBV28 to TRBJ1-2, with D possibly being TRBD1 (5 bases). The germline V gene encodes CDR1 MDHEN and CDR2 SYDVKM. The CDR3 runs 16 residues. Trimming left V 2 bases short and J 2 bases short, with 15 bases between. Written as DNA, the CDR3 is TGTGCCAGCAGTTTAAATGGCAGGGATTTAAACTATGGCTACACCTTC. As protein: CASSLNGRDLNYGYTF.

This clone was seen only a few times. CDR3 sequence reads: CASSGRGLADTDTQYF. The CDR3 DNA reads TGTGCCAGCAGCGGACGGGGACTAGCAGACACAGATACGCAGTATTTT. The gene calls are TRBV7-9 and TRBJ2-3, with 9 nucleotides matching TRBD2. The germline V gene encodes CDR1 SEHNR and CDR2 FQNEAQ (reference sequence). Unmatched junction bases numbered 8, after V lost 5 bases and J lost 2 bases. The CDR3 runs 16 residues.

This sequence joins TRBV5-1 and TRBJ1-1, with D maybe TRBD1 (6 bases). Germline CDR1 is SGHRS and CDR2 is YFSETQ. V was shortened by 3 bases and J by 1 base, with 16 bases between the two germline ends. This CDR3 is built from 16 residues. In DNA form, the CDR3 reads TGCGCCAGCAGCTGGGGAGCGGACAGAAAGAACACTGAAGCTTTCTTT. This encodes CASSWGADRKNTEAFF.

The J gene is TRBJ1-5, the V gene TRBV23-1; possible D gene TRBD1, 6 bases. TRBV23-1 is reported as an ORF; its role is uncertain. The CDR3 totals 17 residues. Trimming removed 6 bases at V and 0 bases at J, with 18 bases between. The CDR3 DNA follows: TGCGCCAGCAGCCGGGACAAGACCAATCATAGCAATCAGCCCCAGCATTTT. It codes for CASSRDKTNHSNQPQHF.

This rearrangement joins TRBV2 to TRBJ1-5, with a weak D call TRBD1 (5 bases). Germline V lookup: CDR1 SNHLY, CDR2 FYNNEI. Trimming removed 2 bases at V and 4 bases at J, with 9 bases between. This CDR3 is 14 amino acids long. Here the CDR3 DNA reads TGTGCCAGCAGTGAATTCGGGGGGAATCAGCCCCAGCATTTT. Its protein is CASSEFGGNQPQHF.

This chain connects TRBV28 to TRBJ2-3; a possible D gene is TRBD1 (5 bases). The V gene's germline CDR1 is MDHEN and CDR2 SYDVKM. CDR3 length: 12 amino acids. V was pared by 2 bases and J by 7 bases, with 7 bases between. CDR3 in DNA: TGTGCCAGCAGTTTAAAGGGGCATACGCAGTATTTT. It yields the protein CASSLKGHTQYF.